This T cell receptor (beta chain) was identified in a study of blood T cells in healthy people across ages. The use of a sample-barcoded 5' primer and a J-beta primer mix characterized a second PCR of roughly 7 to 11 cycles. Each sample provided no less than 2.5 million CDR3-containing paired-end reads. MiXCR, applied by TCRdb to the 5' RACE reads, yields one record per CDR3 protein. Of hundreds of thousands of distinct CDR3 sequences detected, around three fifths appear once; the ten largest clones hold under 30%. The length of the CDR3 is 13 residues. Germline V gene lookup returns CDR1 SQVTM and CDR2 ANQGSEA. Trimming cost V 6 bases and J 2 bases, with 12 bases left between them. Study results and limitations: PBMCs went unsorted, and a conclusive naive versus antigen-experienced comparison was therefore prevented.

With respect to this clonotype: Its antigen is undetermined.

Sequenced sample: blood. The chain has TRBV29-1 and TRBJ2-3, with a tentative D call TRBD1 (6 bases). The sequence was obtained from a man in his forties or fifties in good health. CDR3 amino acids: CSVRGTHTDTQYF. The CDR3 region has the DNA TGCAGCGTGAGGGGGACGCACACAGATACGCAGTATTTT.